This entry lists 25 T cell receptor beta chains sequenced from one sample in a study of blood T cells in healthy people across ages. A second about 6 to 12 cycle PCR used barcoded and J-beta primers. TCRdb analysed the 5' RACE reads with MiXCR anew, one entry per CDR3 protein. The sample holds about 760,000 distinct CDR3 sequences, 20% to 25% seen once. These sequences were also reported in another study, on T cells of mothers and their children.

Sequencing was carried out using blood. Receptor source: a boy younger than 18 in good health.

A remark on this clonotype: The junction departs from the called germline gene at one end, perhaps through a read error. CDR3 protein: CASKLDRGYQETRYF. The CDR3 nucleotides read TGCGCCAGCAAACTAGACAGGGGGTACCAAGAGACCCGGTACTTC. The gene calls are TRBV5-1 and TRBJ2-5; 9 bases match TRBD1. CDR3 size: 15 residues. In germline, CDR1 is SGHRS, CDR2 YFSETQ.

This clonotype has more than one count but fewer than ten. This chain uses TRBV12-3 or TRBV12-4 with TRBJ2-5; D gene ambiguous. V was shortened by 3 bases and J by 5 bases, with 13 bases between the two germline ends. This CDR3 has 14 residues. CDR3 nucleotide sequence: TGTGCCAGCAGTTTTGGCCAGCTCGGGGAGACCCAGTACTTC. It encodes CASSFGQLGETQYF.

This clonotype was found a few times. This sequence joins TRBV10-3 and TRBJ2-5; D might be TRBD2 (5 bases). This CDR3 is built from 15 residues. Germline V gene data show CDR1 as ENHRY and CDR2 as SYGVKD. The V gene lost 6 bases and the J gene lost 4 bases, with 18 bases spanning the gap. The DNA for the CDR3 is TGTGCCATCAGCGAAGATATGGGAGCCGGAGAGACCCAGTACTTC. Residues: CAISEDMGAGETQYF.

The sample holds many counts of this clonotype. The chain joins TRBV9 to TRBJ2-7; perhaps TRBD2 as D (5 bases). CDR1 is SGDLS and CDR2 is YYNGEE in the germline V gene. The V gene lost 4 bases and the J gene lost 0 bases, with 8 bases spanning the gap. The length of the CDR3 is 13 residues. CDR3 sequence: CASSSGISYEQYF. The CDR3 region has the DNA TGTGCCAGCAGCAGCGGAATCTCCTACGAGCAGTACTTC.

This chain links TRBV12-3 or TRBV12-4 with TRBJ2-5; TRBD1 might be the D (5 bases). This CDR3 region has 15 residues. With 1 base removed from V and 4 bases from J, the gap between germline ends came to 13 bases. The CDR3 DNA is TGTGCCAGCAGTTTAGTTCTCAGGGTTGGAGAGACCCAGTACTTC. This translates into CASSLVLRVGETQYF.

In its sample, this clonotype was seen many times. The V gene is TRBV3-1, the J gene TRBJ2-7, with TRBD1 matching over 9 bases. TRBJ2-5 explains the end of the DNA better; the J call may be wrong. CDR1 is LGHDT, CDR2 YNNKEL, per germline (reference sequence). This CDR3 contains 14 residues. The CDR3 DNA reads TGTGCCAGCAGGGCACCGGGACAGGGAGAGACCCAGTACTTC. This translates into CASRAPGQGETQYF.

The rearrangement uses TRBV7-9 and TRBJ2-4; D is unclear. The CDR3 is made up of 15 amino acids. V was clipped by 1 base and J by 6 bases, with 13 bases between them. The germline V gene encodes CDR1 SEHNR and CDR2 FQNEAQ (reference sequence). The CDR3 DNA is TGTGCCAGCAGCTTAGGGCCGTTGCCTGTAAACATTCAGTACTTC. It translates to CASSLGPLPVNIQYF. The full variable domain, completed using reference TRBV7-9 and TRBJ2-4, is DTGVSQNPRHKITKRGQNVTFRCDPISEHNRLYWYRQTLGQGPEFLTYFQNEAQLEKSRLLSDRFSAERPKGSFSTLEIQRTEQGDSAMYLCASSLGPLPVNIQYFGAGTRLSVL.

This clonotype was picked up a small number of times. The V call is TRBV6-5, the J call TRBJ2-2; a possible D gene is TRBD2 (6 bases). Germline V gene lookup returns CDR1 MNHEY and CDR2 SVGAGI. V was clipped by 6 bases and J by 9 bases, with 17 bases between them. The CDR3 is 14 amino acids. CDR3 residues: CASSLGTYPRELFF. The CDR3 bases are TGTGCCAGCAGCCTCGGGACTTACCCCCGGGAGCTGTTTTTT.

There are a few counts of this clonotype. The CDR3 reads CASSLDSGTGGKYF. The CDR3 DNA reads TGTGCCAGCAGCTTAGATTCCGGGACAGGGGGCAAATACTTC. This rearrangement joins TRBV7-2 to TRBJ2-5; 12 bases map to TRBD1. CDR1 SGHTA and CDR2 FQGNSA come from the germline V gene. Unmatched junction bases numbered 8, after V lost 1 base and J lost 14 bases. The CDR3 totals 14 residues.

In this sample, this clonotype turned up a few times. One end of the junction does not line up with germline, which may come from a read error. V usage is TRBV27 and J usage is TRBJ2-6; D ambiguous. The CDR3 totals 15 residues. CDR1 and CDR2 (germline): MNHEY, SMNVEV (reference sequence). This chain's CDR3 is CASSLDGSGVNVLTF. The CDR3 DNA is TGTGCCAGCAGTTTAGACGGCTCTGGGGTCAACGTCCTGACTTTC.

A few counts support this clonotype. The chain couples TRBV6-5 to TRBJ2-5; TRBD2 aligns across 8 bases. The J call may be mistaken, given a closer DNA end match to TRBJ2-7. CDR1 is MNHEY and CDR2 is SVGAGI in the germline V gene. CDR3 length equals 15 residues. In DNA form, the CDR3 reads TGTGCCAGCAGTTGGATGACTAGCGCCAGCTACGAGCAGTACTTC. This gives the protein CASSWMTSASYEQYF.

The chain employs TRBV7-2 and TRBJ2-5; TRBD2 aligns across 13 bases. The V gene's germline CDR1 is SGHTA and CDR2 FQGNSA. V shed 5 bases and J 4 bases; nucleotides not matched to a gene: 10. The CDR3 is made up of 17 amino acids. DNA for the CDR3: TGTGCCAGCAGCACCCGGAGGACTAGCGGGAGAGGAGAGACCCAGTACTTC. Translation gives CASSTRRTSGRGETQYF.

The chain uses TRBV27 and TRBJ2-5; the D gene is possibly TRBD2 (7 bases). Trimming stripped 3 bases from V and 5 bases from J, with 16 bases between. This CDR3 contains 15 residues. Germline V gene sequence: CDR1 MNHEY, CDR2 SMNVEV (reference sequence). The CDR3 DNA is TGTGCCAGCAGTTTCCGGGGGGCTTCTATGGAGACCCAGTACTTC. It codes for CASSFRGASMETQYF.

The sample holds one count of this clonotype. V is TRBV5-1 and J is TRBJ2-3; 8 nucleotides match TRBD1. The CDR3 has 15 residues. Trimming removed 4 bases from V and 2 bases from J; junction bases left unmatched: 6. Germline V CDR1 and CDR2: SGHRS, YFSETQ. CDR3 in DNA: TGCGCCAGCAGCCCTCGACAGGGGCCCACAGATACGCAGTATTTT. Residues: CASSPRQGPTDTQYF.

This clonotype came up a few times. The V and J genes are TRBV6-5 and TRBJ1-1, with no clear D. CDR1 MNHEY and CDR2 SVGAGI come from the germline V gene. CDR3 length: 12 residues. V was pared by 0 bases and J by 3 bases, with 2 bases between. The CDR3 reads CASSYSDTEAFF. Written as DNA, the CDR3 is TGTGCCAGCAGTTACTCCGACACTGAAGCTTTCTTT.

Points on this clonotype: Compared with germline, one end of the junction differs, possibly owing to a read error. The chain combines TRBV29-1 with TRBJ2-5; D gene uncertain. The germline gives CDR1 SQVTM, CDR2 ANQGSEA. The CDR3 length is 15 residues. The CDR3 region is CSVEEGPLPGETQYF. In DNA form, the CDR3 reads TGCAGCGTTGAAGAGGGTCCGCTACCCGGAGAGACTCAGTACTTC.

This clonotype has a count of ten or more. The chain combines TRBV7-6 with TRBJ2-5; no firm D call. The J call is in doubt because the DNA end fits TRBJ2-7 better. CDR3 length: 14 amino acids. Germline CDR1 SGHVS, CDR2 FNYEAQ. The CDR3 bases are TGTGCCAGCAGCCCCCTCAGCGCCTCCTACGAGCAGTACTTC. Its protein product is CASSPLSASYEQYF.

In this sample, this clonotype is medium-sized. The CDR3 here is CASGPSALVETQYF. The CDR3 bases are TGTGCTAGTGGTCCATCAGCGCTGGTGGAGACCCAGTACTTC. The rearrangement links TRBV12-5 to TRBJ2-5; D not certain. CDR3 size: 14 residues. Trimming took off 5 bases at V and 5 bases at J, with 15 bases between the two ends. CDR1 and CDR2 (germline): LGHNT, FRNRAP.

This chain links TRBV28 with TRBJ1-3; TRBD1 agrees at 9 bases. The CDR3 is 15 residues long. V lost 5 bases, J lost 2 bases, and 4 bases stayed unmatched. CDR1 is MDHEN, CDR2 SYDVKM, per germline. The CDR3, as DNA: TGTGCCAGCAGTGGGGGACAGGGCCCTGGAAACACCATATATTTT. This codes for CASSGGQGPGNTIYF.

A single count supports this clonotype. V usage is TRBV6-2 or TRBV6-3 and J usage is TRBJ2-3; D perhaps matches TRBD2 (7 bases). This CDR3 region has 15 residues. V shed 7 bases and J shed 1 base, with 15 bases lying between them. Per germline, CDR1 MNHEY and CDR2 SVGEGT. This CDR3 is CASIVRGGGTDTQYF. The CDR3 DNA reads as TGTGCCAGCATCGTAAGGGGGGGCGGCACAGATACGCAGTATTTT.

The rearrangement joins TRBV7-3 to TRBJ2-1, with a possible D match to TRBD1 (6 bases). This CDR3 comprises 14 residues. The germline gives CDR1 SGHTA, CDR2 FQGTGA. CDR3 in DNA: TGTGCGAGTGGGGGCGGACCAACCTACAATGAGCAGTTCTTC. This sequence encodes CASGGGPTYNEQFF.

This clonotype was found a few times. V gene TRBV7-9 combines with J gene TRBJ2-1; D not resolved. The DNA matches TRBJ2-7 better at its end, which makes the J call doubtful. The V gene's germline CDR1 is SEHNR and CDR2 FQNEAQ (reference sequence). The CDR3 covers 15 residues. Written as DNA, the CDR3 is TGTGCCAGCAGCTTATGGGGTGAGGTCACCTACGAGCAGTACTTC. It codes for CASSLWGEVTYEQYF.

With regard to this clonotype: Mismatch with germline at one junction end may stem from a read error. J is TRBJ2-5 and V is TRBV29-1, with D maybe TRBD2 (5 bases). Germline CDR1 is SQVTM and CDR2 is ANQGSEA. The CDR3 contains 12 residues. In nucleotides, the CDR3 is TGTAGCGTTGGAGAGGGCGCAGAGACCCAGTACTTC. The encoded protein is CSVGEGAETQYF.

This sequence joins TRBV20-1 and TRBJ2-5; weak D call: TRBD2 (6 bases). Germline V gene lookup returns CDR1 DFQATT and CDR2 SNEGSKA (reference sequence). The CDR3 is made up of 13 amino acids. The V gene lost 6 bases and the J gene lost 4 bases, with 15 bases spanning the gap. CDR3 sequence reads: CSAKEGGRETQYF. The CDR3, as DNA: TGCAGTGCCAAGGAGGGAGGTCGAGAGACCCAGTACTTC.

The gene calls are TRBV12-3 or TRBV12-4 and TRBJ1-2, with D hard to call. Between the trimmed V and J ends, which lost 4 bases and 4 bases, there was a span of 10 bases. This CDR3 contains 13 residues. The CDR3 nucleotides read TGTGCCAGCAGTTCCTTTGGTTCCTATGGCTACACCTTC. The encoded protein is CASSSFGSYGYTF.